The 2 T cell receptor beta chains below come from one sample, sequenced in a study of blood T cell repertoires in COVID-19. The repertoire was sequenced with immunoSEQ multiplex PCR; TCRdb's copy has only in-frame clones and lacks some. The repertoire holds about 82,000 clones, with about four fifths as singletons. Sequenced sample: peripheral blood. Receptors were obtained from a middle-aged woman with active or convalescent COVID-19.

This chain connects TRBV6-6 to TRBJ1-6; no clear D. The V gene lost 3 bases and the J gene lost 5 bases, with 8 bases spanning the gap. From germline, CDR1 is MNHNY and CDR2 SVGAGI (reference sequence). The CDR3 spans 14 residues. The CDR3 here is CASSYSEDNSPLHF. The CDR3 bases are TGTGCCAGCAGTTATTCAGAAGATAATTCACCCCTCCACTTT.

The chain couples TRBV28 to TRBJ2-7; D might be TRBD2 (5 bases). The ends were cut back, 3 bases at V and 1 base at J, with 7 bases in the middle. This CDR3 has 13 amino acids. Germline assignment: CDR1 MDHEN and CDR2 SYDVKM. CDR3 DNA sequence: TGTGCCAGCAGTTTTCGGAGGTCCTACGAGCAGTACTTC. Protein: CASSFRRSYEQYF.